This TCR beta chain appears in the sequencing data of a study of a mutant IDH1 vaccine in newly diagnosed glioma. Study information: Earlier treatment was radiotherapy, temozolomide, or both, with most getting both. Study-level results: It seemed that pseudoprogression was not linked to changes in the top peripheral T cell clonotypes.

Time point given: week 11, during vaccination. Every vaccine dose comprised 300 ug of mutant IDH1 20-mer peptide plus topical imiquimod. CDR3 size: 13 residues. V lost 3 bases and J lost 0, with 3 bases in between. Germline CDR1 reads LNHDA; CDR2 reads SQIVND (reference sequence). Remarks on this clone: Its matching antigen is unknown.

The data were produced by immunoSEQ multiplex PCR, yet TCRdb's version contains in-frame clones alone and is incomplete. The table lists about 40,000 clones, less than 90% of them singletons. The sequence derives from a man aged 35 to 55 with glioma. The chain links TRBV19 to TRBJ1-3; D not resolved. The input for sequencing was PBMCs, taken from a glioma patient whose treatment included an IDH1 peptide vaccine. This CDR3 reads CASSMASGNTIYF. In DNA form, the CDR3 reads TGTGCCAGTAGTATGGCCTCTGGAAACACCATATATTTT.